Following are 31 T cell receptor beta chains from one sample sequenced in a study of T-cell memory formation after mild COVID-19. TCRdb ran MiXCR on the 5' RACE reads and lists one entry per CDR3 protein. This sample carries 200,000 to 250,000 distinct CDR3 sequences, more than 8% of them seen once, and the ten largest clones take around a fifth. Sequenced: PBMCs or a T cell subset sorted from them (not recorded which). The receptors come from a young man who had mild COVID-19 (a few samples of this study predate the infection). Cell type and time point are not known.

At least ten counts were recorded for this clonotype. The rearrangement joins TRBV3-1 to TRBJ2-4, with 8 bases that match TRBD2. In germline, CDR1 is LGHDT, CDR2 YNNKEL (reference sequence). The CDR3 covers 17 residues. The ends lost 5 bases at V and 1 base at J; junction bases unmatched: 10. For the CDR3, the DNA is TGTGCCAGCAGCTCAAATGACGGGGGGGCCGCCAAAAACATTCAGTACTTC. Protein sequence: CASSSNDGGAAKNIQYF.

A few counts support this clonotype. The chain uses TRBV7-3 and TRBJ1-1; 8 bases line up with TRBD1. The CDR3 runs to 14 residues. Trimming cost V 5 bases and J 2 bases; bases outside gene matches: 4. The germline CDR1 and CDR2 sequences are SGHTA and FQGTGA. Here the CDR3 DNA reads TGTGCCAGCAGCGCCGGGACAGGAAACACTGAAGCTTTCTTT. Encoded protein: CASSAGTGNTEAFF.

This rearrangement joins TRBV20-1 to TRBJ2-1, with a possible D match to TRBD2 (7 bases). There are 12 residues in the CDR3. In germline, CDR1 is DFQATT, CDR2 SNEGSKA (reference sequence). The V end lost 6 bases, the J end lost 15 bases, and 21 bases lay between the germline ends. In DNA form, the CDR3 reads TGCAGTGCCCCCCTTACGGGGGGCTCTACGTTCTTC. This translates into CSAPLTGGSTFF.

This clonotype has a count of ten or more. CDR3 loop: CASSDLGLAARAKNIQYF. CDR3 in DNA: TGTGCCAGCAGTGATTTGGGACTAGCGGCTAGAGCCAAAAACATTCAGTACTTC. V is TRBV2 and J is TRBJ2-4; the match to TRBD2 covers 11 bases. V lost 3 bases, J lost 0 bases, and 7 bases stayed unmatched. The length of the CDR3 is 18 residues. Germline lookup yields CDR1 SNHLY and CDR2 FYNNEI.

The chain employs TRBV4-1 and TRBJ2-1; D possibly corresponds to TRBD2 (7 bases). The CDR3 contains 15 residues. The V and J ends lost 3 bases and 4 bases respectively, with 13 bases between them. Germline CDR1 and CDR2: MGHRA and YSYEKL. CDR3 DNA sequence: TGCGCCAGCAGCCAGGGGGGGCTTCCTTACAATGAGCAGTTCTTC. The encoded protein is CASSQGGLPYNEQFF.

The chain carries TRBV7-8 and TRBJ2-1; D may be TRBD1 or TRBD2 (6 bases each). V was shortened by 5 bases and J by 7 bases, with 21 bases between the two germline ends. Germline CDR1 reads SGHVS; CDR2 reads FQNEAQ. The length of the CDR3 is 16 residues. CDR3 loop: CASSGGMGGRGNEQFF. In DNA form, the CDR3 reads TGTGCCAGCAGCGGAGGAATGGGGGGCCGGGGAAATGAGCAGTTCTTC. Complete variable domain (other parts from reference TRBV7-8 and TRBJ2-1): GAGVSQSPRYKVAKRGQDVALRCDPISGHVSLFWYQQALGQGPEFLTYFQNEAQLDKSGLPSDRFFAERPEGSVSTLKIQRTQQEDSAVYLCASSGGMGGRGNEQFFGPGTRLTVL.

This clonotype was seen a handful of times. The CDR3 DNA reads TGTGCCAGCAGCAACAGGGTCTACAGGGCTAATGAGCAGTTCTTC. Translation: CASSNRVYRANEQFF. The chain recombines TRBV7-9 with TRBJ2-1; a possible D gene is TRBD1 (6 bases). The CDR3 contains 15 residues. CDR1 and CDR2 from the germline V gene are SEHNR and FQNEAQ (reference sequence). Trimming stripped 5 bases from V and 7 bases from J, with 18 bases between.

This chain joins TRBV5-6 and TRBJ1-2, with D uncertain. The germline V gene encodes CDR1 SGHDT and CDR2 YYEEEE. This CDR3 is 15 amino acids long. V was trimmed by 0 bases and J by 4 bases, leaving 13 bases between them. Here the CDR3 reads CASSLGQLSGYGYTF. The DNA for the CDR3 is TGTGCCAGCAGCTTGGGCCAGCTATCCGGCTATGGCTACACCTTC.

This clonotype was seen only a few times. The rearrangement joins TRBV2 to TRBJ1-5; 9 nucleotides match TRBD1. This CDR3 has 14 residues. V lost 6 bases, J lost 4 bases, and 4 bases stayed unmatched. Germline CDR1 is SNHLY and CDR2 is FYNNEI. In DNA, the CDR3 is TGTGCCAGCAGGACAGGGGGATCGAATCAGCCCCAGCATTTT. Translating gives CASRTGGSNQPQHF.

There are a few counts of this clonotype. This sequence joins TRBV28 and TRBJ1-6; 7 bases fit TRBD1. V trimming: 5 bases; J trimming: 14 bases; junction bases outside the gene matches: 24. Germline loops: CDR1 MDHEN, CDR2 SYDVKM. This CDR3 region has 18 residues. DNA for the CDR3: TGTGCCAGCAGTACCACCGGGACAGTTGCTGGGCCAAGGGCGTCCCTCCACTTT. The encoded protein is CASSTTGTVAGPRASLHF.

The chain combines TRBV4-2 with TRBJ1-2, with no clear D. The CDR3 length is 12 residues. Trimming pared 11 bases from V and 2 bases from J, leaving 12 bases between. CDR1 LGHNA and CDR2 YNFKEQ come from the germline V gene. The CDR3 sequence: CASLGQNYGYTF. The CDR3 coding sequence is TGTGCCTCCCTTGGGCAGAACTATGGCTACACCTTC.

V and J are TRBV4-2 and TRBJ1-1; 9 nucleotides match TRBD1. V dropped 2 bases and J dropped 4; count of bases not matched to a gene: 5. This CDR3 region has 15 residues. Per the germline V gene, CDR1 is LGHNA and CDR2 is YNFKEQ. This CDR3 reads CASSQPDRGFTEAFF. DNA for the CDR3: TGTGCCAGCAGCCAACCGGACAGGGGTTTCACTGAAGCTTTCTTT.

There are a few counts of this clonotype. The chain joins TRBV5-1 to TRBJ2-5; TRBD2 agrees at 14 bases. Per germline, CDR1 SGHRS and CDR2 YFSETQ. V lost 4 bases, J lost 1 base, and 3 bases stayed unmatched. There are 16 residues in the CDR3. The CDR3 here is CASSRGLAGVQETQYF. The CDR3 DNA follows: TGCGCCAGCAGCAGGGGACTAGCGGGGGTCCAAGAGACCCAGTACTTC.

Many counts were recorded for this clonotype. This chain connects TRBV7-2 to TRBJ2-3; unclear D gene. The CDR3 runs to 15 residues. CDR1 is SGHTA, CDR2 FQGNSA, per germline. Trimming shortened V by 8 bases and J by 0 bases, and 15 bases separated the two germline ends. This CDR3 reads CASRPGSSSTDTQYF. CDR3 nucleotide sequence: TGTGCCAGCCGCCCGGGCAGCTCTAGCACAGATACGCAGTATTTT.

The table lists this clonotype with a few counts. CDR3 sequence reads: CASKGSWDTQYF. DNA for the CDR3: TGTGCCAGCAAAGGCTCATGGGATACGCAGTATTTT. V usage is TRBV27 and J usage is TRBJ2-3, with no clear D. Germline V gene sequence: CDR1 MNHEY, CDR2 SMNVEV (reference sequence). The V end lost 7 bases, the J end lost 6 bases, and 11 bases lay between the germline ends. This CDR3 has 12 amino acids.

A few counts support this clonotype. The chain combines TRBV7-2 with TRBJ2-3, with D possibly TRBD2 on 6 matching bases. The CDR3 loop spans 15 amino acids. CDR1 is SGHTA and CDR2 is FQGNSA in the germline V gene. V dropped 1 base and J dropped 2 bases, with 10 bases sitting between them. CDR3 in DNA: TGTGCCAGCAGCTTAGGGGGACTGCTCACAGATACGCAGTATTTT. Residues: CASSLGGLLTDTQYF.

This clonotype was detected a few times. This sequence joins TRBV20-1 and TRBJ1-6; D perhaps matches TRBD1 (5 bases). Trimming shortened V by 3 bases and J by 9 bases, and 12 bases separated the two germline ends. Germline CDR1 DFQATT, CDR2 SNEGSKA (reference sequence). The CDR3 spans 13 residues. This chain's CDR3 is CSASAGPTSPLHF. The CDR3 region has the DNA TGCAGTGCTAGTGCAGGGCCAACTTCACCCCTCCACTTT.

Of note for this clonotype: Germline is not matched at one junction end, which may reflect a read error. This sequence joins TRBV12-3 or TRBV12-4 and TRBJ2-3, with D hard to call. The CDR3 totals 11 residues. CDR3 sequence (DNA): TGTGCCAGCAGCGGCACATATACGCAGTATTTT. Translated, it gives CASSGTYTQYF.

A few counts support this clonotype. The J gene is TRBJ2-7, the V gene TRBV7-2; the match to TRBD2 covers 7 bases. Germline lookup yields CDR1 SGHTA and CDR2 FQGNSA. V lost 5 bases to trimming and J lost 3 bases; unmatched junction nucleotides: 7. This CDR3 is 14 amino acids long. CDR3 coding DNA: TGTGCCAGCAGCCAAGGTGGGGACTACTACGAGCAGTACTTC. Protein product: CASSQGGDYYEQYF.

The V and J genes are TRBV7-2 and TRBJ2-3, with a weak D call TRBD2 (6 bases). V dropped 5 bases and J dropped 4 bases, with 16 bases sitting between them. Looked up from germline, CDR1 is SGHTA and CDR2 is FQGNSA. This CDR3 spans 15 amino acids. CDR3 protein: CASSAGGAHSDTQYF. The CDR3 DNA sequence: TGTGCCAGCAGCGCCGGCGGGGCGCATTCAGATACGCAGTATTTT.

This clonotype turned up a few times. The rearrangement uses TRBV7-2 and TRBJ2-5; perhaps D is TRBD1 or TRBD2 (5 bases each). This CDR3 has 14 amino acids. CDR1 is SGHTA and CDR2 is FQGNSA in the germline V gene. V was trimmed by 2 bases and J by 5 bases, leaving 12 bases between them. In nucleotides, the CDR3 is TGTGCCAGCAGCTTAAACGAGGGGAAGGAGACCCAGTACTTC. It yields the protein CASSLNEGKETQYF.

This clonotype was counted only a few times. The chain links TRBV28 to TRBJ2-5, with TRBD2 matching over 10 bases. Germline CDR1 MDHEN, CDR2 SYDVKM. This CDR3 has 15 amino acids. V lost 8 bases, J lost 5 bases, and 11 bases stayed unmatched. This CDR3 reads CASLSAGGPEETQYF. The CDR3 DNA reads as TGTGCCAGCCTCTCAGCGGGGGGGCCGGAGGAGACCCAGTACTTC.

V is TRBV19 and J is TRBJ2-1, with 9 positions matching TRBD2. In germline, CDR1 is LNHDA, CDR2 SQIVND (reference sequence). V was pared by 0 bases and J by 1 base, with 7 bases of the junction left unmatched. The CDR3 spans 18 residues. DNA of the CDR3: TGTGCCAGTAGTATAGATCTAAGCGGGGGGCCATCCTACAATGAGCAGTTCTTC. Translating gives CASSIDLSGGPSYNEQFF.

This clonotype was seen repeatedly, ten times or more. The CDR3 nucleotides read TGCGCCAGCAGCCAGGAACGGACAGGGGGGTCTATGCAGTACTTC. Protein: CASSQERTGGSMQYF. The chain carries TRBV4-3 and TRBJ2-7; 10 nucleotides align to TRBD1. This CDR3 region has 15 residues. CDR1 and CDR2 from the germline V gene are LGHNA and YSLEER. V lost 3 bases to trimming and J lost 9 bases; unmatched junction nucleotides: 11.

As DNA, the CDR3 is TGCAGTGCTAGTGGGAGGCAATCCTACGAGCAGTACTTC. Its translation is CSASGRQSYEQYF. The chain joins TRBV20-1 to TRBJ2-7, with D possibly matching TRBD2 (6 bases). The CDR3 runs to 13 residues. CDR1 and CDR2 from the germline V gene are DFQATT and SNEGSKA (reference sequence). Trimming removed 3 bases from V and 1 base from J, with 10 bases in between.

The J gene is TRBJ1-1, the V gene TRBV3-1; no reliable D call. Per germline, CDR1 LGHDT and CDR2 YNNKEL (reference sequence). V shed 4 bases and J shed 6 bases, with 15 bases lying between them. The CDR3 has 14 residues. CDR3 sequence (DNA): TGTGCCAGCAGCCCTGTCGGCCGGACCGCTGAAGCTTTCTTT. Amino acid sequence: CASSPVGRTAEAFF. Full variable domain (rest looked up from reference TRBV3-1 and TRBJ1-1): DTAVSQTPKYLVTQMGNDKSIKCEQNLGHDTMYWYKQDSKKFLKIMFSYNNKELIINETVPNRFSPKSPDKAHLNLHINSLELGDSAVYFCASSPVGRTAEAFFGQGTRLTVV.

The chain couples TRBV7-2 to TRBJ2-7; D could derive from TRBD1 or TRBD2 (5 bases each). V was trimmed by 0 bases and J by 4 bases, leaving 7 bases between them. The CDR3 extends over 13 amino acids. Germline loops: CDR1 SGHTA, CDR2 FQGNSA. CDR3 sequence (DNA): TGTGCCAGCAGCTTAGCCGAGGGGTACGAGCAGTACGTC. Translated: CASSLAEGYEQYV.

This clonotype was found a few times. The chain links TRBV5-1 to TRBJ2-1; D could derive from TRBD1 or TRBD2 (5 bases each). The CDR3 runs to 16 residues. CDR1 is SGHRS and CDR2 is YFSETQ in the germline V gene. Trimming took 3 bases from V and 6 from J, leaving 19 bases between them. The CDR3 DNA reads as TGCGCCAGCAGCTCCGAACCGGGGCACACTTTCAATGAGCAGTTCTTC. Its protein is CASSSEPGHTFNEQFF.

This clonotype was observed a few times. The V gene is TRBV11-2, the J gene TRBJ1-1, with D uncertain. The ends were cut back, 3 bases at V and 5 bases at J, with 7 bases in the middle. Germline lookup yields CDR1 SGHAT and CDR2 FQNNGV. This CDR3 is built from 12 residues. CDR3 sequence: CASSFFQTEAFF. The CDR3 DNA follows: TGTGCCAGCAGCTTTTTCCAGACTGAAGCTTTCTTT.

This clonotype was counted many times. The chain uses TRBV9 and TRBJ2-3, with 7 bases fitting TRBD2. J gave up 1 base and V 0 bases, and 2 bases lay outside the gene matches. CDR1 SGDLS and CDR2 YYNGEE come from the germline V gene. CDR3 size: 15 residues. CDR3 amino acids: CASSVGAGGTDTQYF. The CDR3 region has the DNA TGTGCCAGCAGCGTAGGTGCGGGAGGCACAGATACGCAGTATTTT.

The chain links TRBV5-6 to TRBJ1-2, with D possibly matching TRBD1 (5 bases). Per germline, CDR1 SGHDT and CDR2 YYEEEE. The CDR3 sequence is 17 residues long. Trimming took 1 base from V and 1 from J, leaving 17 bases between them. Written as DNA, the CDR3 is TGTGCCAGCAGCTTGATCTGGCAGGGCGCCCATAACTATGGCTACACCTTC. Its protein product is CASSLIWQGAHNYGYTF.